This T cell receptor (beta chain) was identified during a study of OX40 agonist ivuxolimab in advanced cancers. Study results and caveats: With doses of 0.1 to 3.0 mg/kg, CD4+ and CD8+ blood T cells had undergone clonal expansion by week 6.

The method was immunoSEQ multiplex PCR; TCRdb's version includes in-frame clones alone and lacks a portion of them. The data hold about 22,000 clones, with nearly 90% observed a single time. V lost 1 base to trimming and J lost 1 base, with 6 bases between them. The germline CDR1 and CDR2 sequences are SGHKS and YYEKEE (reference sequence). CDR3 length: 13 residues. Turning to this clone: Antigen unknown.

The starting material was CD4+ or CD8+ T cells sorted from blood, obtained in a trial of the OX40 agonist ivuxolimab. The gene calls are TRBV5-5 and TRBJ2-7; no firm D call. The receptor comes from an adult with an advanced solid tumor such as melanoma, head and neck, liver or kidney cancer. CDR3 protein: CASSLTGSYEQYF. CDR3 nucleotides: TGTGCCAGCAGCTTGACCGGATCCTACGAGCAGTACTTC. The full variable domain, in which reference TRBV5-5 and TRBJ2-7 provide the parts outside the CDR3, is DAGVTQSPTHLIKTRGQQVTLRCSPISGHKSVSWYQQVLGQGPQFIFQYYEKEERGRGNFPDRFSARQFPNYSSELNVNALLLGDSALYLCASSLTGSYEQYFGPGTRLTVT.